These T cell receptor beta chains were read from a single sample in a study of shared clonotypes between healthy human individuals. Method: immunoSEQ multiplex PCR; TCRdb's copy keeps in-frame clones and lacks some. This sample has over a million clones, with approximately 98% found just once. The sequenced sample was naive CD4+ T cells sorted from blood. The source of these receptors is a man aged 25-45 years in good health. The conserved cysteine and the conserved F or W are not part of the CDR3 here. Each record gives: V gene, J gene, CDR3 protein.

V gene: TRBV5-5
J gene: TRBJ2-1
CDR3 protein: ASSLGTTLIGQF

V gene: TRBV6-6
J gene: TRBJ2-7
CDR3 protein: ASSRDLAYEQY

V gene: TRBV6-6
J gene: TRBJ2-7
CDR3 protein: ASSLAGEVDEQY

V gene: TRBV19
J gene: TRBJ2-7
CDR3 protein: ASRTRPFPSYEQY

V gene: TRBV7-9
J gene: TRBJ2-3
CDR3 protein: ASSFRRPTQGDTQY

V gene: TRBV5-1
J gene: TRBJ1-5
CDR3 protein: ASSFDPGQEQPQH

V gene: TRBV28
J gene: TRBJ2-1
CDR3 protein: ASSLGVVEQF

V gene: TRBV29-1
J gene: TRBJ1-1
CDR3 protein: SVEDYLAGKGTEAF

V gene: TRBV7-9
J gene: TRBJ1-2
CDR3 protein: ASSLGEYYGYT

V gene: TRBV14
J gene: TRBJ1-2
CDR3 protein: ASSQLGPGYT

V gene: TRBV4-1
J gene: TRBJ2-1
CDR3 protein: ASSQEGRTGGLDNEQF

V gene: TRBV5-1
J gene: TRBJ1-2
CDR3 protein: ASSPTQQRITAYGYT

V gene: TRBV5-1
J gene: TRBJ2-1
CDR3 protein: ASRAGTSVYNEQF

V gene: TRBV4-3
J gene: TRBJ2-3
CDR3 protein: ASSQNTPKLAGRTDTQY

V gene: TRBV19
J gene: TRBJ2-7
CDR3 protein: ASSILGQGVDEQY

V gene: TRBV4-1
J gene: TRBJ2-7
CDR3 protein: ASSQVGDEQY

V gene: TRBV2
J gene: TRBJ2-2
CDR3 protein: ASERTPGGELF

V gene: TRBV5-1
J gene: TRBJ2-3
CDR3 protein: ASSYAGTDTQY

V gene: TRBV27
J gene: TRBJ2-7
CDR3 protein: ASSLRQTGMASYEQY

V gene: TRBV13
J gene: TRBJ2-1
CDR3 protein: ASSPRLAGKRANEQF

V gene: TRBV5-6
J gene: TRBJ2-1
CDR3 protein: ASSFRPNNEQF

V gene: TRBV30
J gene: TRBJ2-1
CDR3 protein: AWSVQHFDEQF

V gene: TRBV5-1
J gene: TRBJ2-3
CDR3 protein: ASSSLTSGSGDTQY

V gene: TRBV28
J gene: TRBJ2-7
CDR3 protein: ASRIMTSGSYEQY

V gene: TRBV6-1
J gene: TRBJ2-1
CDR3 protein: ASTLGTSGSTQF

V gene: TRBV7-8
J gene: TRBJ2-6
CDR3 protein: ASSLEGGSFSGANVLT

V gene: TRBV5-1
J gene: TRBJ2-1
CDR3 protein: ASSTNSGSGNEQF

V gene: TRBV7-2
J gene: TRBJ2-1
CDR3 protein: ASSLGIAGPYNEQF

V gene: TRBV15
J gene: TRBJ2-5
CDR3 protein: ATSSVTLIETQY

V gene: TRBV11-3
J gene: TRBJ2-3
CDR3 protein: ASSRDSATDTQY

V gene: TRBV18
J gene: TRBJ1-5
CDR3 protein: ASSPGAPRGQPQH

V gene: TRBV29-1
J gene: TRBJ2-3
CDR3 protein: SVAGQVTDTQY

V gene: TRBV18
J gene: TRBJ2-7
CDR3 protein: ASSPGTGRYEQY

V gene: TRBV9
J gene: TRBJ1-1
CDR3 protein: ASSPGGANTEAF

V gene: TRBV28
J gene: TRBJ1-1
CDR3 protein: ASRVNRGGTEAF

V gene: TRBV27
J gene: TRBJ2-1
CDR3 protein: ASSRSGSNNEQF

V gene: TRBV28
J gene: TRBJ2-1
CDR3 protein: ASQGTPYNEQF

V gene: TRBV7-8
J gene: TRBJ1-5
CDR3 protein: ASSWAPARPQH

V gene: TRBV6-4
J gene: TRBJ1-1
CDR3 protein: ASRDSLNTEAF

V gene: TRBV15
J gene: TRBJ2-7
CDR3 protein: ATSSRKSLGGGPGYEQY

V gene: TRBV15
J gene: TRBJ1-4
CDR3 protein: ATSRGGRANEKLF

V gene: TRBV6-1
J gene: TRBJ1-5
CDR3 protein: ASLRTVDQPQH

V gene: TRBV9
J gene: TRBJ2-7
CDR3 protein: ASSETSSGAYEQY

V gene: TRBV6-1
J gene: TRBJ2-2
CDR3 protein: ASSGRVGATNTGELF

V gene: TRBV6-6
J gene: TRBJ1-5
CDR3 protein: ASSYEGRYQPQH

V gene: TRBV11-2
J gene: TRBJ2-3
CDR3 protein: ASSLVSGIWADTQY

V gene: TRBV27
J gene: TRBJ2-5
CDR3 protein: ASSLRVRETQY

V gene: TRBV9
J gene: TRBJ2-3
CDR3 protein: ASSVDPGRGTDTQY

V gene: TRBV9
J gene: TRBJ2-1
CDR3 protein: ASSVGQGAVDEQF

V gene: TRBV15
J gene: TRBJ2-7
CDR3 protein: ATSRETGGTTYYEQY